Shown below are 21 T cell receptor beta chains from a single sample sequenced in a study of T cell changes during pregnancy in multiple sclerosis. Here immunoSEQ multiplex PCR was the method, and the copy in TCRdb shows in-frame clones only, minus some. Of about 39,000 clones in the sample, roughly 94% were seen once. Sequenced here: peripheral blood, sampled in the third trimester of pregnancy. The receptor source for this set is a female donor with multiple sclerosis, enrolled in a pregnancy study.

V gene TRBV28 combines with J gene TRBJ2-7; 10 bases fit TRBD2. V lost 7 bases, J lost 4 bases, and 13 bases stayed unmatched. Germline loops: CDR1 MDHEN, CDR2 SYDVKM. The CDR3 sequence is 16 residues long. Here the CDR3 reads CASIGGIGTSAYEQYF. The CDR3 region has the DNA TGTGCCAGCATTGGGGGAATTGGGACTAGCGCATACGAGCAGTACTTC.

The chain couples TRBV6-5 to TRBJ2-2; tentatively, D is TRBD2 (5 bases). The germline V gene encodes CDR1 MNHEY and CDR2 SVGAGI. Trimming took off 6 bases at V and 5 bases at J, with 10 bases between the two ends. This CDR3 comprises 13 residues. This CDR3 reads CASRASGTGELFF. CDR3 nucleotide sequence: TGTGCCAGCAGGGCAAGCGGTACCGGGGAGCTGTTTTTT.

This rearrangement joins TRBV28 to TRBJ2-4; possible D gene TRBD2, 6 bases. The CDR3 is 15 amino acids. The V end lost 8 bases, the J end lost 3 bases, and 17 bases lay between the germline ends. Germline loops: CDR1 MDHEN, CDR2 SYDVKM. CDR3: CASRRESGVKNIQYF. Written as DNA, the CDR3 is TGTGCCAGCCGTCGCGAGTCGGGGGTCAAAAACATTCAGTACTTC.

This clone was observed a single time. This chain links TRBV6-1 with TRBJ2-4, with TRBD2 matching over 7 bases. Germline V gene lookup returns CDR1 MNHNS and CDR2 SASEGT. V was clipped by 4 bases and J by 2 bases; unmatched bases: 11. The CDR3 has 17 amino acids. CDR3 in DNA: TGTGCCAGCAGTGGCGGGCATGTAGCGGGTACCAAAAACATTCAGTACTTC. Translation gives CASSGGHVAGTKNIQYF.

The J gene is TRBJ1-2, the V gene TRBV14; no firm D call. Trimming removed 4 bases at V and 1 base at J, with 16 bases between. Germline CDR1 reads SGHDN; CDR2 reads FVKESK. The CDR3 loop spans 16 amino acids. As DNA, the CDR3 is TGTGCCAGCAGCCCTTGGGCCGTTAGATTTAACTATGGCTACACCTTC. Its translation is CASSPWAVRFNYGYTF.

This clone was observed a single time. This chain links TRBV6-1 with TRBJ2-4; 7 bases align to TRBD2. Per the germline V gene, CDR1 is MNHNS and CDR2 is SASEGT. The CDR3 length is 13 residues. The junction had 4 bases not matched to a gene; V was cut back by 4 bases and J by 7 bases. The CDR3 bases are TGTGCCAGCAGTGTACTAGCGTCCAACATTCAGTACTTC. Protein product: CASSVLASNIQYF.

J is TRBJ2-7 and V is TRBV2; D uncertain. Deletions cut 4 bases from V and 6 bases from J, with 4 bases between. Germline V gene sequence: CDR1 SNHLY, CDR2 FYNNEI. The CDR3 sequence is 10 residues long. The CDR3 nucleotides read TGTGCCAGCAGTGTCCTCGAGCAGTACTTC. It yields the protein CASSVLEQYF.

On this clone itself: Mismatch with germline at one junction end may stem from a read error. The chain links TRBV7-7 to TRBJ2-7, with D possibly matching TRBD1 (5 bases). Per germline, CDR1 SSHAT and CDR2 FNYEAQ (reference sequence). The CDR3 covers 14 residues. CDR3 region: CASSLTTGSYEQYF. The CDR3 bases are TGTGCTAGCAGCTTAACAACAGGCTCCTACGAGCAGTACTTC.

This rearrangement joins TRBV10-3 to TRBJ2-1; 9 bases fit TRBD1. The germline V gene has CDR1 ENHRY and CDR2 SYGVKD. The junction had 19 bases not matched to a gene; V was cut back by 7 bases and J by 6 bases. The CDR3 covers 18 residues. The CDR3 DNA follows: TGTGCCATCAATCCGGGACAGGGAATGGGTACTACTCGCAATGAGCAGTTCTTC. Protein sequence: CAINPGQGMGTTRNEQFF.

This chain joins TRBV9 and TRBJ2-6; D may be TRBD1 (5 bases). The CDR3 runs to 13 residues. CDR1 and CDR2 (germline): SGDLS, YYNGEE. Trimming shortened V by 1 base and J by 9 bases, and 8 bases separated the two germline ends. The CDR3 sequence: CASSVSQGNVLTF. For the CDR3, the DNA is TGTGCCAGCAGCGTATCCCAGGGCAACGTCCTGACTTTC.

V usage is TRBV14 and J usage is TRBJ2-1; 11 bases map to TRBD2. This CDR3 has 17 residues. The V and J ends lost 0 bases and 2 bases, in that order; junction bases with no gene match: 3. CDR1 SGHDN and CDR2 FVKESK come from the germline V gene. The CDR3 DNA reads TGTGCCAGCAGCCAAGATAGCGGGAGGGCGCCCTACAATGAGCAGTTCTTC. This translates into CASSQDSGRAPYNEQFF.

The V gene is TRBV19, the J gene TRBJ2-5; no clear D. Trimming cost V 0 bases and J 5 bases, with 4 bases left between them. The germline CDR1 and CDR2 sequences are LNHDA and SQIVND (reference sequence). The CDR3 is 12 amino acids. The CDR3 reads CASSIDRETQYF. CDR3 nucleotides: TGTGCCAGTAGTATAGATCGGGAGACCCAGTACTTC.

CDR3 DNA sequence: TGTGCCAGTGCCGAGGGTCGGACCACCTACGAGCAGTACTTC. Protein: CASAEGRTTYEQYF. V and J are TRBV19 and TRBJ2-7; D possibly corresponds to TRBD2 (5 bases). Germline V CDR1 and CDR2: LNHDA, SQIVND (reference sequence). Trimming pared 8 bases from V and 2 bases from J, leaving 16 bases between. The CDR3 loop spans 14 amino acids.

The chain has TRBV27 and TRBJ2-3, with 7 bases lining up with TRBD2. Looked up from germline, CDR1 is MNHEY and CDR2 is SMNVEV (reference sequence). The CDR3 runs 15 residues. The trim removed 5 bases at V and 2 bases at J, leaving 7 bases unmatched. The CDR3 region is CASSPSGAHTDTQYF. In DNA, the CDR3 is TGTGCCAGCAGTCCGAGCGGGGCCCACACAGATACGCAGTATTTT.

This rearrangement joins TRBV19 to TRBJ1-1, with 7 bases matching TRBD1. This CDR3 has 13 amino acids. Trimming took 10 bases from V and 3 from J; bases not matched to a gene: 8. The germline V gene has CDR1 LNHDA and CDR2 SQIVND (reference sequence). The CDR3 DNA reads TGTGCCACTACGGTAGACAGGGACACTGAAGCTTTCTTT. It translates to CATTVDRDTEAFF.

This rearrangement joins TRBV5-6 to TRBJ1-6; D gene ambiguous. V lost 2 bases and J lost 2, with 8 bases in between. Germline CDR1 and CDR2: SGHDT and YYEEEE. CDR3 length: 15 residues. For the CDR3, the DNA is TGTGCCAGCAGCTTTTACACACCCTATAATTCACCCCTCCACTTT. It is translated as CASSFYTPYNSPLHF.

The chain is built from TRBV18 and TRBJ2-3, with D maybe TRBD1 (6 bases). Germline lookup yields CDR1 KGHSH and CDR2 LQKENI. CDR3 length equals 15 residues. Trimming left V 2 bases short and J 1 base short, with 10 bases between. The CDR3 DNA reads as TGTGCCAGCTCACCAACAGGGTATGGCACAGATACGCAGTATTTT. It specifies CASSPTGYGTDTQYF.

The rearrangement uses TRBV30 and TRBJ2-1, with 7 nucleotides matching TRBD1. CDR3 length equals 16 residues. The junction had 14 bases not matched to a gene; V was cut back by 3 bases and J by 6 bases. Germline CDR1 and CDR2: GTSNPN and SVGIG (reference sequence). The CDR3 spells CAWSGPTAQGSNEQFF. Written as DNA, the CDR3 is TGTGCCTGGAGCGGGCCGACTGCACAGGGGAGCAATGAGCAGTTCTTC.

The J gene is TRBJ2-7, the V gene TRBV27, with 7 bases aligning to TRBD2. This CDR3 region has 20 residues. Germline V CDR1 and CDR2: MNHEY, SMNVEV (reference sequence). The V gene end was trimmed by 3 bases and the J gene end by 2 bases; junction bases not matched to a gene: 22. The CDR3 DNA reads TGTGCCAGCAGTTTCTCCGGCGGGAGCACTGCGGGCGTTACTACCTACGAGCAGTACTTC. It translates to CASSFSGGSTAGVTTYEQYF.

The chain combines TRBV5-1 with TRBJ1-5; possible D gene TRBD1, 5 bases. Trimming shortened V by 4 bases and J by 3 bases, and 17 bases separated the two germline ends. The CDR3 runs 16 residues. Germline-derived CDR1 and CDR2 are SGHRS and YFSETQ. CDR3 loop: CASSRGDLGLNQPQHF. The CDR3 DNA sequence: TGCGCCAGCAGCCGGGGGGACCTTGGCCTCAATCAGCCCCAGCATTTT.

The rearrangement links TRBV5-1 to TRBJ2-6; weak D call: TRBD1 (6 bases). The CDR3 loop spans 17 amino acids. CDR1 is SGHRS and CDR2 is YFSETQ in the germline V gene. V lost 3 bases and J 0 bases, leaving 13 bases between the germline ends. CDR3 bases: TGCGCCAGCAGCTCCCGACAGGAGTCCTCTGGGGCCAACGTCCTGACTTTC. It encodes CASSSRQESSGANVLTF.